This TCR beta chain was sequenced for a study of blood T cells in healthy people across ages. V lost 3 bases and J 12 bases, leaving 14 bases between the germline ends. The CDR3 runs to 12 residues. Using a J-beta primer mix together with a sample-barcoded 5' primer, a second PCR was run for roughly 6 to 11 cycles. The template-switch adaptor, which had 12 random nucleotides, put a tag on each cDNA molecule. TCRdb called the 5' RACE reads again in MiXCR, with one record for every CDR3 protein. Of 950,000 to 1,200,000 distinct CDR3 sequences listed, 30% to 40% were seen once; the top ten hold approximately 14%.

The chain combines TRBV12-3 or TRBV12-4 with TRBJ1-2; D gene unclear. This TCR was sampled from a man aged 18-30 years in good health. Material for sequencing was blood. DNA of the CDR3: TGTGCCAGCAGTTTTGGCCAAGTCCAGGACACCTTC. This encodes CASSFGQVQDTF.